The source of this T cell receptor beta chain is a study of CD8 T cells in Susac syndrome. CDR1 and CDR2 from the germline V gene are SGHVS and FNYEAQ. The CDR3 is 14 residues long. Trimming left V 5 bases short and J 4 bases short, with 14 bases between. RNA was extracted with the RNeasy kit, and a quantity of 0.5 to 1 ug was reverse transcribed using random hexamers. Amplification of TCR beta CDR3 by immunoSEQ multiplex PCR spanned 54 Vbeta and 13 Jbeta. Using its own MiXCR run on the immunoSEQ multiplex PCR reads, TCRdb lists one record per CDR3 protein. The profile shows 250,000 to 300,000 distinct CDR3 sequences, 70% to 90% of them singletons. Negative isolation was used for CD8+ and CD4+ T cells and FACS enrichment for TEMRA cells.

This clonotype originated in a human donor with multiple sclerosis. Sequenced input: CD8+ T cells from PBMCs. The chain has TRBV7-6 and TRBJ2-5, with D perhaps TRBD2 (7 bases). DNA of the CDR3: TGTGCCAGCAGCCCTTCGGGGGGCGGAGAGACCCAGTACTTC. Translation: CASSPSGGGETQYF.